A selection of T cell receptor beta chains follows, all from one sample in a study of control samples from healthy donors and cancer patients. Using immunoSEQ multiplex PCR, the repertoire was profiled, and TCRdb retains in-frame clones only, with some absent. The sample data list about 200,000 clones. The source material was blood. These receptors all come from a woman aged 25 to 39 in good health. The CDR3 runs from the conserved cysteine through the conserved F or W. A D gene is named only where the DNA matches it firmly.

J | D | V | DNA | CDR3
TRBJ2-2 | . | TRBV13 | TGTGCCAGCAGCTTGTCTACAGGCACCGGGGAGCTGTTTTTT | CASSLSTGTGELFF
TRBJ2-3 | . | TRBV7-9 | TGTGCCAGCAGCGTTACGGACAGTATGAGCACAGATACGCAGTATTTT | CASSVTDSMSTDTQYF
TRBJ1-2 | . | TRBV27 | TGTGCCAGCAGTTTCGGACTGGATTGGGGCTACACCTTC | CASSFGLDWGYTF
TRBJ1-5 | . | TRBV7-2 | TGTGCCAGCAGCTTAGAGTCGGGGCGCAATCAGCCCCAGCATTTT | CASSLESGRNQPQHF
TRBJ1-3 | TRBD1 | TRBV9 | TGTGCCAGCAGCGGGACAGGGATCGTCTCTGGAAACACCATATATTTT | CASSGTGIVSGNTIYF
TRBJ2-5 | . | TRBV9 | TGTGCCAGCCGCAAGTCAGGAATGGGGACCCAGTACTTC | CASRKSGMGTQYF
TRBJ1-6 | . | TRBV6-2/TRBV6-3 | TGTGCCAGCAGTTACTCGCCCGGGTATGGAGACTCACCCCTCCACTTT | CASSYSPGYGDSPLHF
TRBJ1-5 | . | TRBV10-3 | TGTGCCATCAGTGAAGCTCGGACCCAGCATTTT | CAISEARTQHF
TRBJ1-1 | . | TRBV7-6 | TGTGCCAGCAGCCCGGAATGGGGGGACACTGAAGCTTTCTTT | CASSPEWGDTEAFF
TRBJ2-4 | . | TRBV4-2 | TGTGCCAGCAGCCAAGAGGATCAGCAAAGCATTCAGTACTTC | CASSQEDQQSIQYF
TRBJ2-1 | . | TRBV5-4 | TGTGCCAGCAGCTTCGACTACAATGAGCAGTTCTTC | CASSFDYNEQFF
TRBJ2-3 | . | TRBV10-1 | TGCGCCAGCGAAATCCTTCGCTGTGGGGATACGCAGTATTTT | CASEILRCGDTQYF
TRBJ1-2 | TRBD1 | TRBV7-2 | TGTGCCAGCAGCATCCGGGACAGGGGGCTTTACTATGGCTACACCTTC | CASSIRDRGLYYGYTF
TRBJ2-1 | . | TRBV19 | TGTGCCAGTAGAGGGGAGCCCTACAATGAGCAGTTCTTC | CASRGEPYNEQFF
TRBJ1-6 | . | TRBV7-9 | TGTGCCAGCAGCTCCAATGCCGGACTCTATAATTCACCCCTCCACTTT | CASSSNAGLYNSPLHF
TRBJ2-3 | . | TRBV6-5 | TGTGCCACCTTACCCCTGGGGGCAGATACGCAGTATTTT | CATLPLGADTQYF
TRBJ1-3 | . | TRBV2 | TGTGCCAGCAGGGGTGAGCAGGCCGGAAACACCATATATTTT | CASRGEQAGNTIYF
TRBJ2-7 | TRBD2 | TRBV19 | TGTGCCAGTAGTTTCACTAGCGGGAGTTACGAGCAGTACTTC | CASSFTSGSYEQYF
TRBJ1-2 | . | TRBV5-1 | TGCGCCAGCAGTCGGGCTTCGGGGATAGAAGGGGGGTATGATGGCTACACCTTC | CASSRASGIEGGYDGYTF
TRBJ1-5 | TRBD1 | TRBV11-2 | TGTGCCAGCAGCTCAACGCAGGGGGTCGGCAATCAGCCCCAGCATTTT | CASSSTQGVGNQPQHF
TRBJ2-2 | . | TRBV7-2 | TGTGCCAGCAGCTTAGCCGGGGTCGCGAACACCGGGGAGCTGTTTTTT | CASSLAGVANTGELFF
TRBJ2-3 | . | TRBV5-6 | TGTGCCAGCAGCTTCCTACAGGCAGATACGCAGTATTTT | CASSFLQADTQYF
TRBJ1-1 | . | TRBV4-1 | TGCGCCAGCAGCCAAGCCATCTTGCGGGGTCTGAAAGCTGAAGCTTTCTTT | CASSQAILRGLKAEAFF
TRBJ1-5 | . | TRBV30 | TGTGCCTGGAGTCCCGGGCGTCAGCCCCAGCATTTT | CAWSPGRQPQHF
TRBJ2-1 | . | TRBV4-3 | TGCGCCAGCAGCCCCGGGTCCGGGGCTAACAATGAGCAGTTCTTC | CASSPGSGANNEQFF
TRBJ1-4 | . | TRBV3-1/TRBV3-2 | TGTGCCAGCAGCCAAGAGGCGGCTACTAATGAAAAACTGTTTTTT | CASSQEAATNEKLFF
TRBJ1-2 | . | TRBV5-1 | TGCGCCAGCAGCTTGGCCTCGCCGAACTATGGCTACACCTTC | CASSLASPNYGYTF
TRBJ1-3 | . | TRBV28 | TGTGCCAGCAGAATCAACTCTGGAAACACCATATATTTT | CASRINSGNTIYF
TRBJ1-3 | . | TRBV21-1 | TGTGCCAGCAGCAAATACGTCAGAGAATGTTTGGGCAACACCATATATTTT | CASSKYVRECLGNTIYF
TRBJ1-1 | . | TRBV4-2 | TGTGCCAGCAGCCCCGTGGCGCAAGCACTTGAAGCTTTCTTT | CASSPVAQALEAFF
TRBJ1-2 | . | TRBV6-5 | TGTGCCAGCAGATTCGGACCGAACTATGGCTACACCTTC | CASRFGPNYGYTF
TRBJ2-1 | . | TRBV3-1/TRBV3-2 | TGTGCCAGCAGCCAAGGGGTTGAGAGACTAAATGAGCAGTTCTTC | CASSQGVERLNEQFF
TRBJ2-7 | . | TRBV21-1 | TGTGCCAGCAGCGCATACGCCAGGGGCTCCTACGAGCAGTACTTC | CASSAYARGSYEQYF
TRBJ1-2 | . | TRBV28 | TGTGCCAGCAGTTTCCCTGAAAACTATGGCTACACCTTC | CASSFPENYGYTF
TRBJ1-3 | . | TRBV27 | TGTGCCAGCAGCTCCCGAGGGAACGGGAACACCATATATTTT | CASSSRGNGNTIYF
TRBJ1-6 | . | TRBV28 | TGTGCCAGCAGAACGACAGGCGTTAATTCACCCCTCCACTTT | CASRTTGVNSPLHF
TRBJ1-6 | . | TRBV28 | TGTGCCCTTGGGGGAGGGGGTTCACCCCTCCACTTT | CALGGGGSPLHF
TRBJ1-2 | TRBD1 | TRBV12-3/TRBV12-4 | TGTGCCAGCAGCTCCGGGACAGGGAGTGGCTACACCTTC | CASSSGTGSGYTF
TRBJ1-6 | . | TRBV7-9 | TGTGCCAGCAGCCCCGAAAACCCGGCCTCTAATTCACCCCTCCACTTT | CASSPENPASNSPLHF
TRBJ1-4 | . | TRBV5-1 | TGCGCCAGCAGCTCAGATAACCGGTTCGTAAAACTGTTTTTT | CASSSDNRFVKLFF
TRBJ1-5 | . | TRBV7-4 | TGTGCCAGCAGCTTGCTACGAGACTATAGCAATCAGCCCCAGCATTTT | CASSLLRDYSNQPQHF
TRBJ1-6 | TRBD1 | TRBV27 | TGTGCCAGCAGGCCCCAGGGGGCGAGGGATTCACCCCTCCACTTT | CASRPQGARDSPLHF
TRBJ1-1 | . | TRBV29-1 | TGCAGCGTTGAGAAATCGAGCGACACTGAAGCTTTCTTT | CSVEKSSDTEAFF
TRBJ2-1 | TRBD2 | TRBV6-2/TRBV6-3 | TGTGCCAGCAGTTACGCGGGGGGGCTAAGAAATGAGCAGTTCTTC | CASSYAGGLRNEQFF
TRBJ2-7 | . | TRBV28 | TGTGCCAGCATCCTAGGGAGGGGGCAGTTGCACGAGCAGTACTTC | CASILGRGQLHEQYF